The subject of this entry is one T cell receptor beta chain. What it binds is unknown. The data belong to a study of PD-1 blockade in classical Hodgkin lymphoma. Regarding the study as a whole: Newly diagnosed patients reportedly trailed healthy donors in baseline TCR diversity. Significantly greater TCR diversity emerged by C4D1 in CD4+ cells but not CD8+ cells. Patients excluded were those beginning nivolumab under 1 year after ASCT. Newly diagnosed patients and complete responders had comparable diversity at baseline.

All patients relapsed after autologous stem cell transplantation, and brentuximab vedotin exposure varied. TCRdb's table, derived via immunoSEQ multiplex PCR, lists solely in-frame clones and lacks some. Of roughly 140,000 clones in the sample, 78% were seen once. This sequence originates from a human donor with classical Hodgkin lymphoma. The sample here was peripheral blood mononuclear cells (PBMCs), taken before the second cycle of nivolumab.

The CDR3 region is CASSVGAGYSYNEQFF. In DNA, the CDR3 is TGCGCCAGCAGCGTCGGTGCCGGGTACTCCTACAATGAGCAGTTCTTC. The chain combines TRBV5-1 with TRBJ2-1; D unclear. The CDR3 covers 16 residues. Germline V gene data show CDR1 as SGHRS and CDR2 as YFSETQ. Trimming shortened V by 4 bases and J by 0 bases, and 14 bases separated the two germline ends. The full variable domain, rest sourced from reference TRBV5-1 and TRBJ2-1, is KAGVTQTPRYLIKTRGQQVTLSCSPISGHRSVSWYQQTPGQGLQFLFEYFSETQRNKGNFPGRFSGRQFSNSRSEMNVSTLELGDSALYLCASSVGAGYSYNEQFFGPGTRLTVL.